The subject of this entry is one T cell receptor beta chain. Its antigen is unidentified. One junction end does not reproduce the germline sequence, and a read error may be involved. These data originate in a study of tumor-infiltrating lymphocytes in primary liver carcinoma. Findings and limits, study-wide: Top clones occupying all five tumor regions numbered only about 8-25%.

Investigators took RNA and DNA out together from 20-30 mg of unsorted bulk tissue. With a constant-region primer, TCR beta cDNA was made from approximately 500 ng of total RNA. Researchers made the TCR beta libraries by running three nested multiplex PCR rounds with slightly modified ARM-PCR. The study ran its first two PCR rounds for approximately 10 cycles each, using TRBV1-TRBV30 forward primers and a C-beta reverse primer. TCRdb itself ran the multiplex PCR reads through MiXCR, one entry per CDR3 protein. The table includes 24,000 or so distinct CDR3 sequences, 60% to 80% detected once. This CDR3 has 15 residues. Germline assignment: CDR1 SEHNR and CDR2 FQNEAQ (reference sequence).

This chain uses TRBV7-9 with TRBJ2-7, with 9 bases matching TRBD2. The sample was liver tumor tissue from sampling region 5. Subset in this sample: tumor region T5, tumor centre. This clonotype was sampled from a young woman with primary liver carcinoma and hepatitis B virus infection. The CDR3 nucleotides are TGTCCCAGCAGCTGGGGACTAGCCGCACCTTACGAACAATACTTC. It codes for CPSSWGLAAPYEQYF.